This T cell receptor beta chain was documented in a study of spatial heterogeneity in lung cancer. Across the study: For tumor regions, TCR transcript counts showed a strong correlation with a T cell module score derived from matched bulk RNA-seq.

V lost 0 bases and J lost 6, with 7 bases in between. Germline V lookup: CDR1 MNHEY, CDR2 SVGEGT. The CDR3 has 13 amino acids. This clonotype was recorded at least ten times. As yet, its antigen is unknown. TCRdb used MiXCR to reprocess the 5' RACE reads, holding one entry per CDR3 protein. The table lists about 20,000 distinct CDR3 sequences, 6.5% to 8.5% of them singletons, with roughly 23% in the top ten. General observations from the study: Mutation tallies in tumors tracked expanded intratumoral alpha and beta TCR counts.

Time point meaning: sample taken at primary tumor resection. The input material, whole RNA from tumor, nontumor lung or frozen PBMC, was sequenced unsorted. The J gene is TRBJ2-3, the V gene TRBV6-2 or TRBV6-3; D gene uncertain. Sequencing was performed on lung tumor tissue, taken at surgery. The source is a male donor with early-stage non-small cell lung cancer. The CDR3 sequence: CASSYSNTDTQYF. CDR3 coding DNA: TGTGCCAGCAGTTACTCGAATACGGATACGCAGTATTTT.